These 8 T cell receptor beta chains were sequenced from one sample in a study of blood T cell repertoires in COVID-19. This table comes from immunoSEQ multiplex PCR, and its TCRdb copy is limited to in-frame clones, with some not included. The sample has about 310,000 clones, roughly 89% seen once; the top ten hold 8.5% to 10%. Sequences were obtained from PBMCs or T cells enriched from blood (not recorded which). These receptors were taken from a woman between 18 and 29 years old who had recovered from COVID-19.

The table lists this clone with a few counts. The genes are TRBV12-3 or TRBV12-4 and TRBJ2-2; unclear D gene. The CDR3 sequence is 12 residues long. The ends were cut back, 5 bases at V and 9 bases at J, with 10 bases in the middle. The CDR3 DNA reads as TGTGCCAGCAGTCTTCGAGGCCGGGAGCTGTTTTTT. Translating it yields CASSLRGRELFF.

This clone was seen a handful of times. The chain couples TRBV19 to TRBJ2-1; TRBD1 matches 7 bases. This CDR3 has 15 residues. V lost 10 bases, J lost 3 bases, and 12 bases stayed unmatched. Germline values: CDR1 LNHDA, CDR2 SQIVND (reference sequence). The CDR3 DNA follows: TGTGCCACCTCGACAGGGAGATTGATCTACAATGAGCAGTTCTTC. Protein sequence: CATSTGRLIYNEQFF.

The genes are TRBV6-5 and TRBJ2-3; D not certain. V was clipped by 4 bases and J by 8 bases, with 10 bases between them. The length of the CDR3 is 12 residues. In germline, CDR1 is MNHEY, CDR2 SVGAGI. CDR3 bases: TGTGCCAGCAGTTCCCGACACCGTACGCAGTATTTT. Amino acid sequence: CASSSRHRTQYF.

The chain combines TRBV20-1 with TRBJ1-1; no reliable D call. CDR3 size: 10 residues. Trimming shortened V by 7 bases and J by 10 bases, and 13 bases separated the two germline ends. Germline CDR1 DFQATT, CDR2 SNEGSKA (reference sequence). This CDR3 reads CSVRAGRAFF. The DNA of the CDR3 is TGCAGTGTGAGGGCGGGGAGAGCTTTCTTT.

This clone appeared once. The chain carries TRBV23-1 and TRBJ2-1, with 12 bases matching TRBD2. TRBV23-1 is classed as an ORF, of uncertain function. J was trimmed by 4 bases and V by 3 bases; bases with no gene match: 4. This CDR3 has 16 amino acids. The CDR3 region is CASSQGLAGGYNEQFF. The CDR3 bases are TGCGCCAGCAGTCAGGGGCTAGCGGGAGGGTACAATGAGCAGTTCTTC.

The chain is built from TRBV2 and TRBJ2-5, with TRBD2 matching over 10 bases. The CDR3 totals 19 residues. V shed 4 bases, J shed 2 bases, and the junction held 16 bases outside the gene matches. CDR1 is SNHLY, CDR2 FYNNEI, per germline. The CDR3 coding sequence is TGTGCCAGCAGTGGATTTGGATTTGGGCTAGCGGGGGAGCAAGAGACCCAGTACTTC. Translated, it gives CASSGFGFGLAGEQETQYF.

This clone has a handful of counts. Other DNA sequences in the same sample also yield this CDR3. The rearrangement joins TRBV7-3 to TRBJ2-5; 7 bases agree with TRBD1. The CDR3 spans 13 residues. V lost 5 bases and J lost 3; bases outside the gene matches: 3. Germline CDR1 SGHTA, CDR2 FQGTGA. The CDR3 loop is CASSRDREETQYF. In DNA, the CDR3 is TGTGCCAGCAGCCGAGACAGGGAAGAGACCCAGTACTTC.

The gene calls are TRBV6-6 and TRBJ1-1; D possibly corresponds to TRBD1 (5 bases). Per the germline V gene, CDR1 is MNHNY and CDR2 is SVGAGI (reference sequence). This CDR3 spans 14 amino acids. The V gene lost 0 bases and the J gene lost 0 bases, with 5 bases spanning the gap. The CDR3 DNA follows: TGTGCCAGCAGTTACTCAGGGGTGAACACTGAAGCTTTCTTT. This encodes CASSYSGVNTEAFF.